One and the same sample provided the 32 T cell receptor beta chains below, sequenced in a study of cytomegalovirus exposure and HLA in healthy donors. 13 Jbeta primers and 60 Vbeta primers were used for the PCR. Sequenced by immunoSEQ multiplex PCR; TCRdb stores in-frame clones only, minus some. This sample carries around 220,000 clones, 65% to 80% of them seen once, and the ten largest clones take roughly 0.22%. The material sequenced was PBMCs. The receptors here all came from a girl aged 2 to 9 in good health and CMV-seronegative.

J is TRBJ2-1 and V is TRBV6-5, with D possibly matching TRBD1 (5 bases). Germline loops: CDR1 MNHEY, CDR2 SVGAGI. The CDR3 totals 14 residues. The V and J ends lost 6 bases and 2 bases respectively, with 11 bases between them. CDR3 nucleotides: TGTGCCAGCAGACAGGACGCAACCTACAATGAGCAGTTCTTC. This translates into CASRQDATYNEQFF.

This chain links TRBV9 with TRBJ2-7; D is perhaps TRBD1 (6 bases). The germline V gene encodes CDR1 SGDLS and CDR2 YYNGEE. Between the trimmed V and J ends, which lost 0 bases and 2 bases, there was a span of 12 bases. The CDR3 loop spans 15 amino acids. The CDR3 sequence: CASSVAPQGTYEQYF. For the CDR3, the DNA is TGTGCCAGCAGCGTAGCTCCCCAGGGGACCTACGAGCAGTACTTC.

This clone was observed a few times. The chain has TRBV13 and TRBJ1-4; TRBD1 matches at 7 bases. Germline CDR1 is PRHDT and CDR2 is FYEKMQ (reference sequence). The CDR3 totals 14 residues. V was pared by 11 bases and J by 8 bases, with 14 bases of the junction left unmatched. In nucleotides, the CDR3 is TGTGCCGGACGGCCCAGGGGGGACAGCGAAAAACTGTTTTTT. Translating gives CAGRPRGDSEKLFF. Full variable domain (remainder filled in from reference TRBV13 and TRBJ1-4): AAGVIQSPRHLIKEKRETATLKCYPIPRHDTVYWYQQGPGQDPQFLISFYEKMQSDKGSIPDRFSAQQFSDYHSELNMSSLELGDSALYFCAGRPRGDSEKLFFGSGTQLSVL.

This chain links TRBV14 with TRBJ2-3; D uncertain. The V gene's germline CDR1 is SGHDN and CDR2 FVKESK. The CDR3 is made up of 14 amino acids. V lost 4 bases, J lost 2 bases, and 10 bases lay in between. The CDR3 DNA sequence: TGTGCCAGCAGCCCCTTGGCGGACACAGATACGCAGTATTTT. It specifies CASSPLADTDTQYF.

This clone appeared a single time. This chain connects TRBV6-5 to TRBJ1-3, with a possible D match to TRBD1 (5 bases). The V gene's germline CDR1 is MNHEY and CDR2 SVGAGI. The V gene lost 5 bases and the J gene lost 4 bases, with 12 bases spanning the gap. The CDR3 runs 14 residues. CDR3 sequence (DNA): TGTGCCAGCAGTATAGGGGTTTCGGGAAACACCATATATTTT. It codes for CASSIGVSGNTIYF.

This chain uses TRBV19 with TRBJ1-1; D uncertain. The CDR3 is 12 residues long. Trimming shortened V by 0 bases and J by 10 bases, and 9 bases separated the two germline ends. Germline values: CDR1 LNHDA, CDR2 SQIVND (reference sequence). In nucleotides, the CDR3 is TGTGCCAGTAGTATAGACCAAGGCGGAGCTTTCTTT. It encodes CASSIDQGGAFF.

The chain carries TRBV9 and TRBJ2-1, with 7 bases that match TRBD2. The CDR3 sequence is 18 residues long. CDR1 and CDR2 (germline): SGDLS, YYNGEE. V gave up 0 bases and J gave up 0 bases; unmatched junction bases: 9. The CDR3 loop reads CASSVGIRGSVSYNEQFF. CDR3 in DNA: TGTGCCAGCAGCGTAGGAATTCGCGGGAGTGTCTCCTACAATGAGCAGTTCTTC.

V and J are TRBV2 and TRBJ1-5; 10 bases fit TRBD1. The V gene's germline CDR1 is SNHLY and CDR2 FYNNEI. The ends lost 8 bases at V and 0 bases at J; junction bases unmatched: 10. The CDR3 is made up of 17 amino acids. The CDR3 protein is CASGEPGQGYSNQPQHF. CDR3 nucleotide sequence: TGTGCCAGCGGGGAACCGGGACAGGGGTATAGCAATCAGCCCCAGCATTTT.

The J gene is TRBJ1-4, the V gene TRBV14; D might be TRBD1 (5 bases). CDR3 size: 13 residues. Trimming cost V 2 bases and J 10 bases, with 11 bases left between them. In germline, CDR1 is SGHDN, CDR2 FVKESK. CDR3 region: CASSQPRGGKLFF. CDR3 coding DNA: TGTGCCAGCAGCCAACCTCGGGGGGGAAAACTGTTTTTT.

J is TRBJ1-6 and V is TRBV18; the D is unclear. The CDR3 totals 13 residues. Deletions cut 2 bases from V and 9 bases from J, with 8 bases between. Per the germline V gene, CDR1 is KGHSH and CDR2 is LQKENI. The CDR3 protein is CASSPSSGSPLHF. The CDR3 DNA sequence: TGTGCCAGCTCACCATCTTCGGGTTCACCCCTCCACTTT.

V is TRBV7-3 and J is TRBJ2-1, with 11 bases matching TRBD2. CDR3 length: 15 amino acids. V was clipped by 5 bases and J by 6 bases; unmatched bases: 6. Germline loops: CDR1 SGHTA, CDR2 FQGTGA. The CDR3 region is CASSPLAGGRNEQFF. CDR3 in DNA: TGTGCCAGCAGCCCCTTAGCGGGGGGGCGCAATGAGCAGTTCTTC.

This clone appeared once. The chain uses TRBV10-3 and TRBJ2-1; 14 bases match TRBD2. Germline V gene sequence: CDR1 ENHRY, CDR2 SYGVKD. The CDR3 has 18 amino acids. After removal of 0 bases from V and 1 base from J, the junction contained 2 bases not matched to a gene. In DNA form, the CDR3 reads TGTGCCATCAGTGAGTCCGGACTAGCGGGGGGTTCCTACAATGAGCAGTTCTTC. Its protein product is CAISESGLAGGSYNEQFF.

Details on this clone: An end of the junction does not agree with germline; a read error may underlie this. CDR3 sequence (DNA): TGCGCCAGCAGCTTGTCTAGCGGGGTCCAAGGGACCCAGTACTTC. Translation gives CASSLSSGVQGTQYF. The gene calls are TRBV5-1 and TRBJ2-5; TRBD2 agrees at 9 bases. This CDR3 comprises 15 residues. Germline values: CDR1 SGHRS, CDR2 YFSETQ.

The chain joins TRBV5-4 to TRBJ2-3; 12 nucleotides line up with TRBD2. The length of the CDR3 is 18 residues. Losses at the gene ends were 0 bases for V and 2 bases for J; bases not matched to a gene: 7. The germline CDR1 and CDR2 sequences are SGHNT and YYREEE (reference sequence). The CDR3 bases are TGTGCCAGCAGCTTGGCCCCACTAGCGGGGGGTTCCACAGATACGCAGTATTTT. It yields the protein CASSLAPLAGGSTDTQYF.

This chain connects TRBV11-3 to TRBJ2-7, with 15 bases matching TRBD2. The V and J ends lost 6 bases and 4 bases, in that order; junction bases with no gene match: 16. Germline-derived CDR1 and CDR2 are SGHNT and YENEEA. The CDR3 loop spans 19 amino acids. DNA of the CDR3: TGTGCCAGCAGGCAGGGCGTGGGAGGACTAGCGGGAGGGCAGTACGAGCAGTACTTC. Its protein is CASRQGVGGLAGGQYEQYF.

The gene calls are TRBV6-1 and TRBJ2-7; D unclear. Per germline, CDR1 MNHNS and CDR2 SASEGT. CDR3 length equals 12 residues. The germline V and J ends were trimmed by 7 bases and 2 bases, with 9 bases remaining between them. The CDR3 DNA sequence: TGTGCCAGCACCCCATCTACCTACGAGCAGTACTTC. Translating gives CASTPSTYEQYF.

The gene calls are TRBV5-6 and TRBJ1-2; D might be TRBD1 (6 bases). The V gene lost 3 bases and the J gene lost 3 bases, with 12 bases spanning the gap. The CDR3 consists of 14 residues. CDR1 and CDR2 from the germline V gene are SGHDT and YYEEEE. The CDR3 bases are TGTGCCAGCAGCTCAACGGACAGTTACTATGGCTACACCTTC. This codes for CASSSTDSYYGYTF.

The chain employs TRBV7-9 and TRBJ2-1; D not certain. The CDR3 covers 14 residues. CDR1 SEHNR and CDR2 FQNEAQ come from the germline V gene (reference sequence). V gave up 2 bases and J gave up 4 bases, with 9 bases separating them. The DNA of the CDR3 is TGTGCCAGCAGCTTACCCCTCGCGTACAATGAGCAGTTCTTC. This sequence encodes CASSLPLAYNEQFF.

This clone has a handful of counts. This chain uses TRBV18 with TRBJ2-7; D might be TRBD1 (6 bases). Per germline, CDR1 KGHSH and CDR2 LQKENI. Deletions cut 1 base from V and 0 bases from J, with 13 bases between. This CDR3 contains 16 residues. The CDR3 is CASSPQGTKSSYEQYF. In nucleotides, the CDR3 is TGTGCCAGCTCACCACAAGGGACAAAGAGCTCCTACGAGCAGTACTTC.

The V gene is TRBV5-6, the J gene TRBJ2-4; D remains ambiguous. The CDR3 spans 14 residues. The ends were cut back, 6 bases at V and 8 bases at J, with 18 bases in the middle. Germline values: CDR1 SGHDT, CDR2 YYEEEE. The CDR3 sequence: CASNRIRDRDIQYF. The CDR3 nucleotides are TGTGCCAGCAACCGGATTAGAGATCGGGACATTCAGTACTTC. Looking up the rest from reference TRBV5-6 and TRBJ2-4 gives the full variable domain: DAGVTQSPTHLIKTRGQQVTLRCSPKSGHDTVSWYQQALGQGPQFIFQYYEEEERQRGNFPDRFSGHQFPNYSSELNVNALLLGDSALYLCASNRIRDRDIQYFGAGTRLSVL.

The J gene is TRBJ1-5, the V gene TRBV6-5; D unresolved. The germline V gene encodes CDR1 MNHEY and CDR2 SVGAGI. V lost 2 bases and J 2 bases, leaving 10 bases between the germline ends. This CDR3 is 15 amino acids long. CDR3 in amino acids: CASSYVGGRNQPQHF. The CDR3 DNA is TGTGCCAGCAGTTACGTGGGAGGGCGCAATCAGCCCCAGCATTTT.

The chain is built from TRBV6-1 and TRBJ1-5; D is possibly TRBD1 (6 bases). CDR3 length: 15 amino acids. Germline V CDR1 and CDR2: MNHNS, SASEGT. The CDR3 DNA follows: TGTGGGGGAGGGCAGGGGAGATATAGCAATCAGCCCCAGCATTTT. This sequence encodes CGGGQGRYSNQPQHF.

V and J are TRBV6-1 and TRBJ1-5; 7 positions match TRBD1. The ends lost 5 bases at V and 6 bases at J; junction bases unmatched: 7. The CDR3 length is 14 residues. The germline gives CDR1 MNHNS, CDR2 SASEGT. CDR3 protein: CASSWETGRQPQHF. CDR3 DNA: TGTGCCAGCAGTTGGGAGACAGGGCGTCAGCCCCAGCATTTT.

This clone was seen a single time. The J gene is TRBJ2-2, the V gene TRBV5-1; the D gene is possibly TRBD2 (6 bases). Trimming pared 3 bases from V and 1 base from J, leaving 16 bases between. The CDR3 has 17 residues. CDR1 is SGHRS, CDR2 YFSETQ, per germline. The CDR3 region is CASSWGGIGRNTGELFF. The CDR3 region has the DNA TGCGCCAGCAGCTGGGGCGGGATCGGGAGGAACACCGGGGAGCTGTTTTTT.

The rearrangement joins TRBV6-6 to TRBJ1-1; 7 nucleotides match TRBD1. The germline V gene has CDR1 MNHNY and CDR2 SVGAGI (reference sequence). The CDR3 is 13 amino acids. Trimming cost V 5 bases and J 3 bases; bases outside gene matches: 3. CDR3 residues: CASSHTGDTEAFF. The DNA for the CDR3 is TGTGCCAGCAGTCACACAGGGGACACTGAAGCTTTCTTT.

V and J are TRBV13 and TRBJ2-7; the match to TRBD2 covers 11 bases. The CDR3 covers 14 residues. The J segment lost 3 bases and the V segment lost 5 bases, leaving 3 bases of the junction unmatched. From germline, CDR1 is PRHDT and CDR2 FYEKMQ (reference sequence). DNA of the CDR3: TGTGCCAGCAGCCTCGGGACTAGCGGCTACGAGCAGTACTTC. Protein: CASSLGTSGYEQYF.

V usage is TRBV5-6 and J usage is TRBJ1-2, with 7 nucleotides matching TRBD1. V shed 2 bases, J shed 3 bases, and the junction held 10 bases outside the gene matches. The CDR3 contains 16 residues. The germline V gene has CDR1 SGHDT and CDR2 YYEEEE. CDR3 in amino acids: CASSLFGQGVDYGYTF. Written as DNA, the CDR3 is TGTGCCAGCAGCTTATTTGGGCAGGGGGTAGACTATGGCTACACCTTC. The variable domain in full, with the rest retrieved from reference TRBV5-6 and TRBJ1-2, is DAGVTQSPTHLIKTRGQQVTLRCSPKSGHDTVSWYQQALGQGPQFIFQYYEEEERQRGNFPDRFSGHQFPNYSSELNVNALLLGDSALYLCASSLFGQGVDYGYTFGSGTRLTVV.

This clone was observed a single time. The rearrangement links TRBV6-5 to TRBJ2-7; 7 bases fit TRBD1. The germline CDR1 and CDR2 sequences are MNHEY and SVGAGI. The CDR3 consists of 14 residues. V shed 0 bases and J 2 bases; nucleotides not matched to a gene: 1. The CDR3: CASSYSRGPYEQYF. The CDR3 DNA sequence: TGTGCCAGCAGTTACTCAAGGGGGCCCTACGAGCAGTACTTC.

The V and J genes are TRBV23-1 and TRBJ2-7, with a tentative D call TRBD2 (6 bases). TRBV23-1 qualifies as an ORF whose function is uncertain. The V end lost 1 base, the J end lost 4 bases, and 23 bases lay between the germline ends. CDR3 length: 18 amino acids. The CDR3 bases are TGCGCCAGCAGTCAATTATGGTGGGACGTAGCGGACTGTTACGAGCAGTACTTC. Amino acids: CASSQLWWDVADCYEQYF.

This sequence joins TRBV19 and TRBJ1-1, with unresolved D. Germline lookup yields CDR1 LNHDA and CDR2 SQIVND (reference sequence). V lost 7 bases and J lost 6, with 15 bases in between. The CDR3 contains 13 residues. The CDR3 loop is CASIQRGIPEAFF. As DNA, the CDR3 is TGTGCCAGTATCCAGCGAGGGATCCCTGAAGCTTTCTTT. Full variable domain (rest looked up from reference TRBV19 and TRBJ1-1): DGGITQSPKYLFRKEGQNVTLSCEQNLNHDAMYWYRQDPGQGLRLIYYSQIVNDFQKGDIAEGYSVSREKKESFPLTVTSAQKNPTAFYLCASIQRGIPEAFFGQGTRLTVV.

The V and J genes are TRBV6-1 and TRBJ1-5, with D possibly being TRBD1 (5 bases). Germline CDR1 and CDR2: MNHNS and SASEGT. The V end was cut by 2 bases, the J end by 4 bases, with 6 bases between. CDR3 length: 13 residues. DNA of the CDR3: TGTGCCAGCAGTGAACAGGGAAATCAGCCCCAGCATTTT. It translates to CASSEQGNQPQHF.

The chain carries TRBV10-3 and TRBJ1-1, with D maybe TRBD1 (6 bases). The CDR3 spans 12 residues. Germline V gives CDR1 ENHRY, CDR2 SYGVKD. V lost 2 bases, J lost 7 bases, and 8 bases lay in between. Written as DNA, the CDR3 is TGTGCCATCAGTGAGGGGACATTTGAAGCTTTCTTT. It specifies CAISEGTFEAFF.